This entry lists 18 T cell receptor beta chains sequenced from one sample in a study of vaccination and CD4 T cells after COVID-19. Cultured CD4+ T cell DNA underwent sequencing with the Oncomine TCR Beta short-read assay. One entry per CDR3 protein, called by TCRdb with MiXCR from the PCR reads. The sample contains 15,000 to 20,000 distinct CDR3 sequences, around 40% of which appear only once. Described treatment: approximately nine-day PBMC culture with coronavirus spike peptide pools or control peptides (ViraFEST assay). Their target antigens are unknown. Specimen: CD4+ T cells from blood, cultured in vitro, collected after SARS-CoV-2 vaccination. These receptor sequences come from a human donor who had recovered from COVID-19.

This clonotype was observed a few times. This chain links TRBV20-1 with TRBJ2-3, with 7 nucleotides matching TRBD1. This CDR3 comprises 12 residues. Germline V gives CDR1 DFQATT, CDR2 SNEGSKA (reference sequence). V was clipped by 5 bases and J by 4 bases; unmatched bases: 3. The CDR3 region is CSAFQGADTQYF. CDR3 in DNA: TGCAGTGCTTTCCAGGGGGCAGATACGCAGTATTTT.

This clonotype rates as medium-sized. The rearrangement links TRBV18 to TRBJ2-7; D is unresolved. Trimming stripped 1 base from V and 3 bases from J, with 4 bases between. The CDR3 sequence is 12 residues long. Germline values: CDR1 KGHSH, CDR2 LQKENI. CDR3 DNA sequence: TGTGCCAGCTCACCACTAAACTACGAGCAGTACTTC. This gives the protein CASSPLNYEQYF.

The chain has TRBV2 and TRBJ2-3, with 7 nucleotides matching TRBD1. The germline gives CDR1 SNHLY, CDR2 FYNNEI. The V segment lost 6 bases and the J segment 2 bases; nucleotides outside the gene matches: 11. This CDR3 has 16 amino acids. The CDR3 bases are TGTGCCAGCAGAGAGACAGGGCTGGTTAACACAGATACGCAGTATTTT. Translation: CASRETGLVNTDTQYF.

This chain links TRBV5-4 with TRBJ1-4, with 7 bases that match TRBD1. The CDR3 consists of 13 residues. Germline loops: CDR1 SGHNT, CDR2 YYREEE (reference sequence). V shed 4 bases and J 8 bases; nucleotides not matched to a gene: 5. In nucleotides, the CDR3 is TGTGCCAGCAGCCACCGGACAGGCGAAAAACTGTTTTTT. Its translation is CASSHRTGEKLFF.

The genes are TRBV4-2 and TRBJ2-5; TRBD2 agrees at 14 bases. With V trimmed by 2 bases and J by 5 bases, 7 bases remained unmatched. The CDR3 length is 17 residues. Germline CDR1 reads LGHNA; CDR2 reads YNFKEQ. The CDR3 is CASSQPGLAGVVETQYF. The CDR3 DNA is TGTGCCAGCAGCCAACCGGGACTAGCGGGAGTCGTGGAGACCCAGTACTTC.

The chain has TRBV2 and TRBJ1-4; no reliable D call. Germline lookup yields CDR1 SNHLY and CDR2 FYNNEI. This CDR3 has 12 amino acids. V lost 4 bases, J lost 9 bases, and 9 bases lay in between. CDR3 sequence (DNA): TGTGCCAGCAGTGGCGGGGAGAAAAAACTGTTTTTT. Translated, it gives CASSGGEKKLFF.

The chain couples TRBV5-4 to TRBJ1-2; D may be TRBD1 (5 bases). The CDR3 totals 13 residues. V lost 8 bases to trimming and J lost 0 bases, with 11 bases between them. Germline V gene lookup returns CDR1 SGHNT and CDR2 YYREEE (reference sequence). The CDR3 spells CASTRGANYGYTF. CDR3 nucleotides: TGTGCCAGTACGAGGGGAGCTAACTATGGCTACACCTTC. Variable domain in full (rest from reference TRBV5-4 and TRBJ1-2): ETGVTQSPTHLIKTRGQQVTLRCSSQSGHNTVSWYQQALGQGPQFIFQYYREEENGRGNFPPRFSGLQFPNYSSELNVNALELDDSALYLCASTRGANYGYTFGSGTRLTVV.

V is TRBV6-1 and J is TRBJ2-1, with 7 bases lining up with TRBD1. The CDR3 totals 11 residues. V lost 7 bases and J lost 10; bases outside the gene matches: 4. Germline CDR1 and CDR2: MNHNS and SASEGT. This chain's CDR3 is CASKRGLEQFF. The CDR3 DNA sequence: TGTGCCAGCAAAAGGGGGCTCGAGCAGTTCTTC.

The chain recombines TRBV21-1 with TRBJ1-5; TRBD1, the table's D call, was not compared with the DNA. TRBV21-1 is shown as a pseudogene. The CDR3 totals 14 residues. The CDR3 loop is CASRPRGSGQPQHF. For the CDR3, the DNA is TGTGCCAGCCGCCCGAGGGGAAGCGGTCAGCCCCAGCATTTT.

The chain carries TRBV5-6 and TRBJ2-7; D is ambiguous. Trimming left V 4 bases short and J 4 bases short, with 12 bases between. The CDR3 totals 13 residues. In germline, CDR1 is SGHDT, CDR2 YYEEEE. In DNA form, the CDR3 reads TGTGCCAGCAGCAATGCAGGTGTGTACGAGCAGTACTTC. The encoded protein is CASSNAGVYEQYF.

The chain combines TRBV6-1 with TRBJ2-3; D gene uncertain. CDR3 length equals 11 residues. The ends were cut back, 2 bases at V and 4 bases at J, with 1 base in the middle. Germline V gene sequence: CDR1 MNHNS, CDR2 SASEGT. CDR3 amino acids: CASSEPDTQYF. CDR3 in DNA: TGTGCCAGCAGTGAACCAGATACGCAGTATTTT.

The rearrangement joins TRBV11-2 to TRBJ2-3; 11 nucleotides match TRBD2. Germline V CDR1 and CDR2: SGHAT, FQNNGV. The CDR3 sequence is 15 residues long. J was trimmed by 7 bases and V by 3 bases; bases with no gene match: 6. In nucleotides, the CDR3 is TGTGCCAGCAGCTTTTTGGCTAGCGGGAGGAATACGCAGTATTTT. Translation: CASSFLASGRNTQYF.

This clonotype was seen only a few times. V gene TRBV20-1 combines with J gene TRBJ2-3; 7 bases align to TRBD2. CDR1 is DFQATT, CDR2 SNEGSKA, per germline (reference sequence). V lost 6 bases, J lost 5 bases, and 8 bases stayed unmatched. The CDR3 is 13 amino acids. CDR3 sequence: CSAGDYAKDTQYF. DNA for the CDR3: TGCAGTGCAGGGGACTATGCCAAAGATACGCAGTATTTT.

A few counts support this clonotype. The chain recombines TRBV7-9 with TRBJ2-7; no definite D call. Germline assignment: CDR1 SEHNR and CDR2 FQNEAQ (reference sequence). Trimming cost V 1 base and J 2 bases, with 6 bases left between them. The CDR3 is 13 amino acids. The CDR3 reads CASSLVGTYEQYF. Here the CDR3 DNA reads TGTGCCAGCAGCTTAGTGGGGACCTACGAGCAGTACTTC.

This clonotype has a handful of counts. V and J are TRBV19 and TRBJ2-5; D might be TRBD1 (5 bases). Per the germline V gene, CDR1 is LNHDA and CDR2 is SQIVND (reference sequence). The CDR3 extends over 15 amino acids. V was clipped by 4 bases and J by 5 bases, with 17 bases between them. CDR3 coding DNA: TGTGCCAGTAGTAGCTACAGCAGGGCCGCGGAGACCCAGTACTTC. Encoded protein: CASSSYSRAAETQYF.

This clonotype was seen a few times. The rearrangement uses TRBV10-3 and TRBJ2-7; 11 bases agree with TRBD2. The CDR3 loop spans 14 amino acids. CDR1 ENHRY and CDR2 SYGVKD come from the germline V gene. The V gene end was trimmed by 6 bases and the J gene end by 0 bases; junction bases not matched to a gene: 1. This CDR3 is CAIRGLADSYEQYF. CDR3 sequence (DNA): TGTGCCATCAGGGGACTAGCGGACTCCTACGAGCAGTACTTC.

The rearrangement joins TRBV5-4 to TRBJ2-3, with a possible D match to TRBD2 (6 bases). CDR3 length: 19 residues. The V gene's germline CDR1 is SGHNT and CDR2 YYREEE (reference sequence). V shed 4 bases and J shed 6 bases, with 30 bases lying between them. CDR3 sequence reads: CASSHTLMPGVGGWDTQYF. The CDR3 DNA follows: TGTGCCAGCAGCCACACCTTGATGCCGGGAGTCGGTGGGTGGGATACGCAGTATTTT.

The chain joins TRBV4-1 to TRBJ2-1, with D perhaps matching TRBD1 or TRBD2 (6 bases each). CDR3 size: 15 residues. Germline lookup yields CDR1 MGHRA and CDR2 YSYEKL. V lost 3 bases to trimming and J lost 9 bases, with 18 bases between them. CDR3 loop: CASSQFKSSGAEQFF. In nucleotides, the CDR3 is TGCGCCAGCAGCCAGTTCAAGAGTTCGGGGGCTGAGCAGTTCTTC.